This TCR beta chain originates from a study of vaccination and CD4 T cells after COVID-19 (dated by TCRdb to 2022 to 2024). Looking at the study overall: SARS-CoV-2 positivity had been established in the convalescent patients by nasal swab PCR, and mild disease was recorded in nine or ten of these patients and severe disease in one. The convalescent cohort comprised six males and four females, including two Hispanic individuals, seven Caucasians, two Asians and one multiracial person. Participants got two doses of the Pfizer-BioNTech BNT162b2 vaccine (n=8) or two doses of the Moderna mRNA-1273 vaccine (n=2). Post-COVID blood samples from convalescent patients were collected a median of roughly 100 days after diagnosis, with a range of 35 to 161 days. The time from the second vaccine dose to post-vaccine blood sampling had a median of around 72 days and ranged from about 14 to 241 days. The cultures were stimulated with overlapping spike peptide pools from SARS-CoV-2 and from the common cold coronaviruses HCoV-NL63, HCoV-OC43 and HCoV-229E. Control cultures received a CEFX viral epitope pool as the positive control, an HIV-1 Nef peptide pool as the negative control, or no peptide. In 10 COVID-19 convalescent patients and several infection-naive healthy vaccine recipients, the spike-specific CD4+ TCR repertoire before mRNA vaccination was compared with the repertoire after mRNA vaccination.

According to the germline V gene (reference sequence), CDR1 reads SGHNT and CDR2 reads YYREEE. From its cysteine to its phenylalanine, the CDR3 spans 17 amino acids. The sequence is cut down to CDR3 DNA, 51 bases in frame from base 1. Trimming takes 4 bases off V and 6 bases off J; junction bases not matched to a gene: 16. The method was PCR. DNA from cultured CD4+ T cells was subjected to TCR sequencing with the Oncomine TCR Beta short-read assay at the Johns Hopkins FTIC core. Genomic DNA was extracted from the cultured CD4+ T cells with the QIAamp micro DNA kit. Oncomine TCR Beta libraries made from cultured CD4+ T cells were pooled using unique dual indexes and sequenced on an Illumina iSeq 100. On the authors' methods: Non-productive sequences were removed, and CDR3s that did not start with C, did not end with F or W, or were shorter than 7 amino acids were discarded. The MANAFEST web application identified antigen-specific clonotypes by comparing peptide-stimulated wells against reference wells and other culture wells. Positive clones required FDR below 0.05, an odds ratio above 5, and productive frequency above 0.1% in at least two of three replicate wells. Clonotypes that were significantly expanded in both SARS-CoV-2 spike wells and at least one common cold coronavirus spike condition were defined as cross-reactive. CDR3 homology was assessed with Levenshtein distances (stringdist) and unrooted phylogenetic trees (ape) in R version 3.6.1. TCRdb reanalyzed the raw reads on its own, using fastp at Q25 for trimming and MiXCR for clone calling, and kept in-frame beta chains. Under each unique CDR3 protein, matching rows form one entry showing the most common genes and DNA. These V and J calls rely on TCRdb rather than the paper's analysis. This sample is represented by 13,000 to 15,000 distinct CDR3 sequences; 25% to 30% of them were singletons. More than 7.5% of the sample is taken by the ten largest.

Notes on this clonotype: Its antigen target is currently unknown. The sample holds no much larger clone one base away, and base qualities are not on file.

This sample's treatment or condition label indicates: roughly ten-day PBMC culture with coronavirus spike peptide pools or control peptides (ViraFEST assay). The ViraFEST assay was used in the study, in which antigen-specific T cells were expanded with peptide pools and expanded clonotypes were subsequently identified by TCR sequencing. The convalescent patients' positive SARS-CoV-2 PCR tests fell between March and December 2020, which was before the Alpha, Beta and Delta variants emerged in the United States. Each well held 2.2 million or so PBMCs cultured in IMDM containing approximately 5% human AB serum and roughly 9.7 IU/ml IL-2, with roughly 9.2 ug/ml peptide pools added. Half of the culture medium was replaced with fresh IL-2-containing medium on days 3 and 7. After nine to eleven days of culture, CD4+ T cells were isolated by negative selection with the EasySep CD4+ T cell isolation kit. PBMCs were separated from whole blood using Ficoll-Paque Plus gradient centrifugation and then either used fresh or cryopreserved at -140C. Each culture condition was generally run in triplicate wells.

The full study reports these points: The median number of SARS-CoV-2-reactive clonotypes rose from around 20 after infection to about 40 after vaccination, but the change was not significant. Of the vaccine-specific clones found in convalescent patients, nearly all (304 of 307) were mono-reactive for SARS-CoV-2 spike instead of being cross-reactive with common cold coronaviruses. In convalescent patients, a median around 86% of post-vaccine SARS-CoV-2-reactive clones were detected only after vaccination, suggesting vaccine-specific priming. The study included relatively few convalescent patients and did not analyze early timepoints after natural infection.

The TCR sequence derives from a human donor who had recovered from COVID-19. What was sequenced was CD4+ T cells from blood, cultured in vitro. The chain employs TRBV5-4 and TRBJ1-2; TRBD1 lines up with 9 middle nucleotides. In nucleotide form, the sequence is TGTGCCAGCAGCCGGGGACAGGGACCTTCCCACAGTGATGGCTACACCTTC. It codes for CASSRGQGPSHSDGYTF.